The T cell receptor beta chain under discussion was sequenced for a study of T cells in women clearing cervical HPV infection. Study in general: Case blood was drawn a median roughly 150 days after lesion detection. Overall study results and limits: Cases carried less TRBV6-7 than controls: approximately 0.1% versus 0.16%.

This CDR3 is built from 15 residues. Germline-derived CDR1 and CDR2 are SGHNT and YYREEE (reference sequence). After removal of 0 bases from V and 4 bases from J, the junction contained 0 bases not matched to a gene. Generated by immunoSEQ multiplex PCR, the TCRdb table keeps only in-frame clones and is missing some. The sample's table shows about 23,000 clones. Comment on this clone: Its specificity is not known. Sequencing ends 3 residues short of the CDR3 end; the germline J gene provides the rest.

The sequence derives from a woman aged 18 to 75 with a cervical HPV16 infection that either progressed to CIN3+ or cleared (not recorded which). The chain links TRBV5-4 to TRBJ2-3; 12 positions agree with TRBD2. Sequencing was performed on blood buffy coat. The CDR3: CASSLASGRADTQYF. Partial CDR3 DNA: TGTGCCAGCAGCTTGGCTAGCGGGAGGGCAGATACG.